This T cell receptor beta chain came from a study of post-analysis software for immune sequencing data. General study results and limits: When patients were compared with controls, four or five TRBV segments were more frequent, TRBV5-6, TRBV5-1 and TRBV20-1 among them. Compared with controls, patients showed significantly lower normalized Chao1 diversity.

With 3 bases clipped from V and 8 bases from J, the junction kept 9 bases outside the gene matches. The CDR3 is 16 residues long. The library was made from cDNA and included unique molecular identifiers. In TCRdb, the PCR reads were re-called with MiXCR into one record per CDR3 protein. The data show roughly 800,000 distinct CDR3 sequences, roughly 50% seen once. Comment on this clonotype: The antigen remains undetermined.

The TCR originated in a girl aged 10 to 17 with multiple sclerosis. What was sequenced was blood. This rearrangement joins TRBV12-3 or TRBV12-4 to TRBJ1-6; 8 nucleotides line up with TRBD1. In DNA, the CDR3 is TGTGCCAGCAGTTTCGGGGACGGACAGGGCCATTCACCCCTCCACTTT. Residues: CASSFGDGQGHSPLHF.